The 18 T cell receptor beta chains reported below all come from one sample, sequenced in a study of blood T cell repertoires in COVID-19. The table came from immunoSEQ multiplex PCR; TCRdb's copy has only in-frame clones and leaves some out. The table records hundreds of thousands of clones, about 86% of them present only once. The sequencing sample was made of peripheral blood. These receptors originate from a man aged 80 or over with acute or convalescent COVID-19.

Written as DNA, the CDR3 is TGTGCCAGCAGCTTAAACGCAGGAAGGGATACGCAGTATTTT. This sequence encodes CASSLNAGRDTQYF. The chain joins TRBV7-3 to TRBJ2-3, with no clear D. The length of the CDR3 is 14 residues. Trimming took 1 base from V and 6 from J, leaving 11 bases between them. Per the germline V gene, CDR1 is SGHTA and CDR2 is FQGTGA. Combining the CDR3 with reference TRBV7-3 and TRBJ2-3 gives the whole variable domain GAGVSQTPSNKVTEKGKYVELRCDPISGHTALYWYRQSLGQGPEFLIYFQGTGAADDSGLPNDRFFAVRPEGSVSTLKIQRTERGDSAVYLCASSLNAGRDTQYFGPGTRLTVL.

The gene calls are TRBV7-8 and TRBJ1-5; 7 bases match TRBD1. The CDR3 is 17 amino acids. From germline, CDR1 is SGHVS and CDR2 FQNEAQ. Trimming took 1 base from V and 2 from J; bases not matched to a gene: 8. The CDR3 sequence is CASSLDRGPVGNQPQHF. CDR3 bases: TGTGCCAGCAGCTTAGACAGGGGTCCGGTGGGCAATCAGCCCCAGCATTTT. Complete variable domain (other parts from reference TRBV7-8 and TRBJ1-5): GAGVSQSPRYKVAKRGQDVALRCDPISGHVSLFWYQQALGQGPEFLTYFQNEAQLDKSGLPSDRFFAERPEGSVSTLKIQRTQQEDSAVYLCASSLDRGPVGNQPQHFGDGTRLSIL.

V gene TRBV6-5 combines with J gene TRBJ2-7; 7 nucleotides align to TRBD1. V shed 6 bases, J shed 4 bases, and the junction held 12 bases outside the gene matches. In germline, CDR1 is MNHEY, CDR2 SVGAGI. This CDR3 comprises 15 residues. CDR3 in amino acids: CASRQGVSHSYEQYF. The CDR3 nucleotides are TGTGCCAGCAGGCAGGGGGTCTCTCATTCTTACGAGCAGTACTTC.

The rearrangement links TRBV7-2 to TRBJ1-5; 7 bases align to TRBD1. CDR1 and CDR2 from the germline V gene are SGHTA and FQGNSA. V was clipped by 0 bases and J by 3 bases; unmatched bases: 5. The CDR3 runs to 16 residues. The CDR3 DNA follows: TGTGCCAGCAGCTTAGCATCGACAGGGATCAATCAGCCCCAGCATTTT. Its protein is CASSLASTGINQPQHF.

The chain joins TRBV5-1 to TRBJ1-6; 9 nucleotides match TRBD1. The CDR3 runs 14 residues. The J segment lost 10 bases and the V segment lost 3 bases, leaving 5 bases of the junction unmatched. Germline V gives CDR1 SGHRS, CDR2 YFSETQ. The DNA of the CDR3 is TGCGCCAGCAGCTGGGGACAGGGAGAATCACCCCTCCACTTT. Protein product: CASSWGQGESPLHF.

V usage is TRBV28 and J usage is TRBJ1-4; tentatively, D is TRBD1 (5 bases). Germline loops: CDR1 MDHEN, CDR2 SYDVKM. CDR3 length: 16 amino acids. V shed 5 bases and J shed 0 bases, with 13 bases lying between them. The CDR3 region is CASSPTMGPTNEKLFF. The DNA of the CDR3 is TGTGCCAGCAGTCCTACGATGGGGCCAACTAATGAAAAACTGTTTTTT.

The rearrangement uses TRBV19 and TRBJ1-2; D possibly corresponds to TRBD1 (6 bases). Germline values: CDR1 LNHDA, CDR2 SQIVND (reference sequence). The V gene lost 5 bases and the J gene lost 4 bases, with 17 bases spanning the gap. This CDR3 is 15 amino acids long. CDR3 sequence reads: CASSLNRVDGYGYTF. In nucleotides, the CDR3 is TGTGCCAGTAGTCTCAACAGGGTTGACGGCTATGGCTACACCTTC.

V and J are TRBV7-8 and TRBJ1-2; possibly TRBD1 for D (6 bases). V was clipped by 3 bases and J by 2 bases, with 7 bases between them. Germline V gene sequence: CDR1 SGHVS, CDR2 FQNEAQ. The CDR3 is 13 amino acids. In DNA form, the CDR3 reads TGTGCCAGCAGCTTTGACAGGAACTATGGCTACACCTTC. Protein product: CASSFDRNYGYTF.

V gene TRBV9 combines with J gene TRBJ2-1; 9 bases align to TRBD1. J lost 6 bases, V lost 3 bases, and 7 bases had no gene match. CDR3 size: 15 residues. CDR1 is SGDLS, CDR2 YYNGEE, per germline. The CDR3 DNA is TGTGCCAGCAGCGGCCCCGGGACAGGGTCCAATGAGCAGTTCTTC. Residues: CASSGPGTGSNEQFF.

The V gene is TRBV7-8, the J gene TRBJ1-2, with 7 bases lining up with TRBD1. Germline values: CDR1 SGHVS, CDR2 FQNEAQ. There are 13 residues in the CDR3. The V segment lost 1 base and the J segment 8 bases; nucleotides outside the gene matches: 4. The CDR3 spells CASSLDRGGGYTF. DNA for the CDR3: TGTGCCAGCAGCTTAGACAGGGGCGGGGGCTACACCTTC.

This chain's CDR3 is CASTPKGGNTEAFF. CDR3 bases: TGTGCCAGCACCCCAAAAGGGGGCAACACTGAAGCTTTCTTT. The rearrangement joins TRBV25-1 to TRBJ1-1, with 7 bases fitting TRBD1. This CDR3 region has 14 residues. V lost 7 bases and J lost 2; bases outside the gene matches: 7. The germline V gene has CDR1 MGHDK and CDR2 SYGVNS.

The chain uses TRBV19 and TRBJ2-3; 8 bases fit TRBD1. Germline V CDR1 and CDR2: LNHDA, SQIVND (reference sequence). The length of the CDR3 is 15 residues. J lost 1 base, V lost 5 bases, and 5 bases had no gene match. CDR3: CASSAGGAGTDTQYF. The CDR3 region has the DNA TGTGCCAGTAGTGCAGGGGGCGCGGGCACAGATACGCAGTATTTT.

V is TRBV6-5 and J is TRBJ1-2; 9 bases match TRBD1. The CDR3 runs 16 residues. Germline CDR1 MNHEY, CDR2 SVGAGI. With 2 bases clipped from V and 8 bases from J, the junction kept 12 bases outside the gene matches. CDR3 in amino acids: CASSYTLGQGIRGYTF. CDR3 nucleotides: TGTGCCAGCAGTTACACCCTGGGACAGGGAATAAGAGGCTACACCTTC.

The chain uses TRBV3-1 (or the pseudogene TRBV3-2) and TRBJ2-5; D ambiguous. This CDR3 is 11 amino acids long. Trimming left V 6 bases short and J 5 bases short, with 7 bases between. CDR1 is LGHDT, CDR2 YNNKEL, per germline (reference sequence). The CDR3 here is CASRTQETQYF. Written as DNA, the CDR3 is TGTGCCAGCAGGACACAGGAGACCCAGTACTTC.

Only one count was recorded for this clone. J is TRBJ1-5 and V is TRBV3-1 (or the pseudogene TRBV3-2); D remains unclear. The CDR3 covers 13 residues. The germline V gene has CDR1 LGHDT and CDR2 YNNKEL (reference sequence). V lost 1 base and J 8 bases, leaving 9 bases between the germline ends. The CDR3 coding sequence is TGTGCCAGCAGCCAAGGGGAGGCAGAGCCCCAGCATTTT. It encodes CASSQGEAEPQHF.

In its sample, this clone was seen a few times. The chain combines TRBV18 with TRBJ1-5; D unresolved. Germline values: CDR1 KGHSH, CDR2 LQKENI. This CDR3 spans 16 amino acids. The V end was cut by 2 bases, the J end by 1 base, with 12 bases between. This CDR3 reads CASSPVEAASNQPQHF. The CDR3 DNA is TGTGCCAGCTCACCAGTGGAAGCGGCGAGCAATCAGCCCCAGCATTTT.

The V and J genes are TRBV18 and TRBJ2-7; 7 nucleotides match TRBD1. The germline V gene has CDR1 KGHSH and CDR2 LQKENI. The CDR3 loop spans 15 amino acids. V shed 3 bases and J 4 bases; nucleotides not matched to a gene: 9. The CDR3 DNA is TGTGCCAGCTCACCCTTCCGGGACAGAGCGTACGAGCAGTACTTC. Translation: CASSPFRDRAYEQYF. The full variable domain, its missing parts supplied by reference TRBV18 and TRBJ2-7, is NAGVMQNPRHLVRRRGQEARLRCSPMKGHSHVYWYRQLPEEGLKFMVYLQKENIIDESGMPKERFSAEFPKEGPSILRIQQVVRGDSAAYFCASSPFRDRAYEQYFGPGTRLTVT.

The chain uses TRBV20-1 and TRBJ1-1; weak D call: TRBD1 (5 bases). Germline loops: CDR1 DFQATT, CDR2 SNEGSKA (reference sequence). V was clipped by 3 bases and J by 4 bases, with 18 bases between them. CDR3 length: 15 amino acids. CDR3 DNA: TGCAGTGCTAGTAGTAATTCGTTCGGGGGCACTGAAGCTTTCTTT. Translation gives CSASSNSFGGTEAFF.